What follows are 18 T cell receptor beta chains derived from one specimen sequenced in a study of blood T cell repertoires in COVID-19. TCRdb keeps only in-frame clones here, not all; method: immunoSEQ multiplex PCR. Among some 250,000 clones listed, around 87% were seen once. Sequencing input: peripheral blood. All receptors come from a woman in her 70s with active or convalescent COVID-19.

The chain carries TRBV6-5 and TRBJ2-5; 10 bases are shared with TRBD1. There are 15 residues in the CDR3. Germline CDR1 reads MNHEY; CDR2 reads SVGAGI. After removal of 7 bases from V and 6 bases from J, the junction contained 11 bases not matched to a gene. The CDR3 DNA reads TGTGCCAGCACTTCCGGACAGGGGGGAAGGCAGACCCAGTACTTC. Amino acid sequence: CASTSGQGGRQTQYF.

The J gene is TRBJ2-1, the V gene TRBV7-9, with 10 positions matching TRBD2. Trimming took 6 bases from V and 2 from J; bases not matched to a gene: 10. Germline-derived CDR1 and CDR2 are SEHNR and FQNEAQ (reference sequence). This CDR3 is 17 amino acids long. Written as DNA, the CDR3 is TGTGCCAGCAGTCGATCTAGCGGGGGCTTCACCTACAATGAGCAGTTCTTC. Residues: CASSRSSGGFTYNEQFF.

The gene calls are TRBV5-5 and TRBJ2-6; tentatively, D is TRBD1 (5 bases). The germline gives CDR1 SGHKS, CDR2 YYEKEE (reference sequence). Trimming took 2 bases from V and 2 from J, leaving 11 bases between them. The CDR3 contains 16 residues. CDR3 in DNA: TGTGCCAGCAGCTTCCAGGGAAGGCCTGGGGCCAACGTCCTGACTTTC. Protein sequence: CASSFQGRPGANVLTF.

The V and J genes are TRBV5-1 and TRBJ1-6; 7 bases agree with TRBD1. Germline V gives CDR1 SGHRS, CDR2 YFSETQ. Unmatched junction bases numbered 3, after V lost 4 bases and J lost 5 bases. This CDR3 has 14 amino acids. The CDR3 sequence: CASSPGTDNSPLHF. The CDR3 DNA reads TGCGCCAGCAGCCCCGGGACAGATAATTCACCCCTCCACTTT.

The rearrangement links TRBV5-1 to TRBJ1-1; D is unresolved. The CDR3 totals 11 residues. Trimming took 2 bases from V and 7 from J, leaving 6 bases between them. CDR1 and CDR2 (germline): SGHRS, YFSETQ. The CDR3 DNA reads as TGCGCCAGCAGCTTATCAGGTGAAGCTTTCTTT. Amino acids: CASSLSGEAFF.

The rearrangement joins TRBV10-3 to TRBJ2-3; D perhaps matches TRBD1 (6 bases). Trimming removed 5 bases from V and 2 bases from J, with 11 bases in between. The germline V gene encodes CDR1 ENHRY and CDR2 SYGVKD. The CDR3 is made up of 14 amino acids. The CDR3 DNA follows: TGTGCCATCAGTATCACAGGGATCACAGATACGCAGTATTTT. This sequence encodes CAISITGITDTQYF.

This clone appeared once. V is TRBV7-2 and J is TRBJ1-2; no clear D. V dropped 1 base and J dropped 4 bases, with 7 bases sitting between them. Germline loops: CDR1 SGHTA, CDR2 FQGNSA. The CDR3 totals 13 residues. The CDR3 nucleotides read TGTGCCAGCAGCTTAGAGAACAGCTATGGCTACACCTTC. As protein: CASSLENSYGYTF.

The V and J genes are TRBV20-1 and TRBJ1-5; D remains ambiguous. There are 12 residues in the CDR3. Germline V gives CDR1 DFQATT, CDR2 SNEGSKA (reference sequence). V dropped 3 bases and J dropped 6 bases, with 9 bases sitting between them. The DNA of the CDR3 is TGCAGTGCTAGTCGGCGAGGTCAGCCCCAGCATTTT. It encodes CSASRRGQPQHF.

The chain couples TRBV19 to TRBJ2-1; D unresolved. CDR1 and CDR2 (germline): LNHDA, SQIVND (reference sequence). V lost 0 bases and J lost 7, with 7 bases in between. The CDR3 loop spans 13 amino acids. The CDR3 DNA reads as TGTGCCAGTAGTATAGATCTCGGTAATGAGCAGTTCTTC. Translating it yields CASSIDLGNEQFF.

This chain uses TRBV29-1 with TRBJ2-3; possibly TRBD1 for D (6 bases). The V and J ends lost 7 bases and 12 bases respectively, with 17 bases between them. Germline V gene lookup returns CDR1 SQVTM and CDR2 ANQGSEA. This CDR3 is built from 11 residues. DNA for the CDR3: TGCAGCGACGATGATCACAGGGCTCAGTATTTT. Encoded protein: CSDDDHRAQYF.

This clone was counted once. The CDR3, as DNA: TGTGCCAGCAGCCCCTCTGGAGGGGGCATAGGCAATCAGCCCCAGCATTTT. Its protein product is CASSPSGGGIGNQPQHF. The chain carries TRBV7-2 and TRBJ1-5; 7 bases map to TRBD1. V lost 5 bases to trimming and J lost 2 bases; unmatched junction nucleotides: 12. The CDR3 is 17 amino acids. Germline V gives CDR1 SGHTA, CDR2 FQGNSA. The full variable domain, rest sourced from reference TRBV7-2 and TRBJ1-5, is GAGVSQSPSNKVTEKGKDVELRCDPISGHTALYWYRQSLGQGLEFLIYFQGNSAPDKSGLPSDRFSAERTGGSVSTLTIQRTQQEDSAVYLCASSPSGGGIGNQPQHFGDGTRLSIL.

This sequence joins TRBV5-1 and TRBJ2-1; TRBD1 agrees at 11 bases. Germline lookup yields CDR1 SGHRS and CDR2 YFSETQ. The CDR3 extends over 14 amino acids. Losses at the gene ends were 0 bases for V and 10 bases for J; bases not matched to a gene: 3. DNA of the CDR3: TGCGCCAGCAGCTTGGGGACAGGGGGCGAGGAGCAGTTCTTC. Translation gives CASSLGTGGEEQFF.

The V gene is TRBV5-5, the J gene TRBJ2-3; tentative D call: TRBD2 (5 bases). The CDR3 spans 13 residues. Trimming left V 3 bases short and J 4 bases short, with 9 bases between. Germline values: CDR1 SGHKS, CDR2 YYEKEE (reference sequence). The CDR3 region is CASSSMGADTQYF. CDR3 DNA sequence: TGTGCCAGCAGCTCAATGGGAGCAGATACGCAGTATTTT. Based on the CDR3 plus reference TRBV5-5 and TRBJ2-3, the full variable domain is DAGVTQSPTHLIKTRGQQVTLRCSPISGHKSVSWYQQVLGQGPQFIFQYYEKEERGRGNFPDRFSARQFPNYSSELNVNALLLGDSALYLCASSSMGADTQYFGPGTRLTVL.

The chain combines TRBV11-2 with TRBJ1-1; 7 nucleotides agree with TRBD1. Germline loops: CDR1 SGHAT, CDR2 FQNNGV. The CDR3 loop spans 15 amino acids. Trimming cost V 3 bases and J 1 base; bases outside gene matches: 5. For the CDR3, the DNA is TGTGCCAGCAGCTTTTCCGGGACAGCGAACACTGAAGCTTTCTTT. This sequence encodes CASSFSGTANTEAFF.

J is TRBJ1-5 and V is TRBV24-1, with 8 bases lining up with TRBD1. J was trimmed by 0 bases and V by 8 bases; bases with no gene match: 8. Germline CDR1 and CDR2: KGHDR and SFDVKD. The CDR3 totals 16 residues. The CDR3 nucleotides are TGTGCCACCAAGGGAACAGGGGGGGATAGCAATCAGCCCCAGCATTTT. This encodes CATKGTGGDSNQPQHF.

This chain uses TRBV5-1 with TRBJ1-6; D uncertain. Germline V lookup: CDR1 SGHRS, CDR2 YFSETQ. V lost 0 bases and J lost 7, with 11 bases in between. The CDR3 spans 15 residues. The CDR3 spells CASSLEGLLNSPLHF. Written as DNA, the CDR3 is TGCGCCAGCAGCTTGGAAGGTCTACTAAATTCACCCCTCCACTTT.

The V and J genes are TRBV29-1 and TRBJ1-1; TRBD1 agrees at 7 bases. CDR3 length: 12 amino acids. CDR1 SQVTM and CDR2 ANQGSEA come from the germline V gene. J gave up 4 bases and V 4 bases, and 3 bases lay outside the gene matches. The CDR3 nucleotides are TGCAGCGTTGGTGAGGGGGCCACTGAAGCTTTCTTT. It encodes CSVGEGATEAFF. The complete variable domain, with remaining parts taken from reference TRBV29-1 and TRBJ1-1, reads SAVISQKPSRDICQRGTSLTIQCQVDSQVTMMFWYRQQPGQSLTLIATANQGSEATYESGFVIDKFPISRPNLTFSTLTVSNMSPEDSSIYLCSVGEGATEAFFGQGTRLTVV.

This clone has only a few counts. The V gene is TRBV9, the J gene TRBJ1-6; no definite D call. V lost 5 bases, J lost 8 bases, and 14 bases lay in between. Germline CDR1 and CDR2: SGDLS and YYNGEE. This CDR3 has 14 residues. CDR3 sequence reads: CASRSDLAHSPLHF. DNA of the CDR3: TGTGCCAGCAGGTCGGACCTAGCCCATTCACCCCTCCACTTT.